This entry lists 12 T cell receptor beta chains sequenced from one sample in a study of OX40 agonist ivuxolimab in advanced cancers. Profiled with immunoSEQ multiplex PCR; TCRdb holds only in-frame clones, not every one. The sample lists about 49,000 clones, about three quarters occurring once. The source material was CD4+ or CD8+ T cells sorted from blood, sampled in a trial of the OX40 agonist ivuxolimab. The receptors derive from an adult with an advanced solid tumor such as melanoma, head and neck, liver or kidney cancer.

For the CDR3, the DNA is TGTGCCAGCAGCCCAAAGACCGGGACAGCGTACGAGCAGTACTTC. This gives the protein CASSPKTGTAYEQYF. This chain uses TRBV7-2 with TRBJ2-7; 7 positions match TRBD1. Germline trimming cut 5 bases from V and 4 bases from J; bases unmatched to any gene: 11. Per the germline V gene, CDR1 is SGHTA and CDR2 is FQGNSA. CDR3 length: 15 residues.

A note on this clone: Other DNA sequences within the sample encode an identical CDR3. The chain couples TRBV9 to TRBJ2-7, with TRBD1 identical over 10 bases. V dropped 0 bases and J dropped 4; count of bases not matched to a gene: 1. This CDR3 has 14 residues. The V gene's germline CDR1 is SGDLS and CDR2 YYNGEE. The CDR3 protein is CASSVGQGAYEQYF. The CDR3 bases are TGTGCCAGCAGCGTAGGACAGGGGGCTTACGAGCAGTACTTC. The variable domain in full, with the rest retrieved from reference TRBV9 and TRBJ2-7, is DSGVTQTPKHLITATGQRVTLRCSPRSGDLSVYWYQQSLDQGLQFLIQYYNGEERAKGNILERFSAQQFPDLHSELNLSSLELGDSALYFCASSVGQGAYEQYFGPGTRLTVT.

This clone was counted a single time. V is TRBV30 and J is TRBJ1-3, with no clear D. Trimming left V 5 bases short and J 5 bases short, with 13 bases between. The CDR3 extends over 13 amino acids. Germline V gene sequence: CDR1 GTSNPN, CDR2 SVGIG (reference sequence). CDR3 sequence (DNA): TGTGCCTGGCAAACCTCGGGCAGAAACACCATATATTTT. Protein product: CAWQTSGRNTIYF. Based on the CDR3 plus reference TRBV30 and TRBJ1-3, the full variable domain is SQTIHQWPATLVQPVGSPLSLECTVEGTSNPNLYWYRQAAGRGLQLLFYSVGIGQISSEVPQNLSASRPQDRQFILSSKKLLLSDSGFYLCAWQTSGRNTIYFGEGSWLTVV.

The chain links TRBV4-2 to TRBJ2-7; 8 bases fit TRBD1. Per the germline V gene, CDR1 is LGHNA and CDR2 is YNFKEQ. The CDR3 covers 15 residues. V gave up 1 base and J gave up 0 bases; unmatched junction bases: 2. CDR3 sequence: CASSQGTGSSYEQYF. As DNA, the CDR3 is TGTGCCAGCAGCCAAGGGACAGGGAGCTCCTACGAGCAGTACTTC.

CDR3 sequence reads: CASSLVREHEQYF. Here the CDR3 DNA reads TGTGCCAGCAGCTTAGTACGGGAGCACGAGCAGTACTTC. The chain employs TRBV7-2 and TRBJ2-7; tentatively, D is TRBD2 (6 bases). The CDR3 runs to 13 residues. Germline V lookup: CDR1 SGHTA, CDR2 FQGNSA. V was shortened by 1 base and J by 5 bases, with 9 bases between the two germline ends.

V gene TRBV30 combines with J gene TRBJ2-5, with no clear D. CDR3 length: 13 amino acids. Germline V gene lookup returns CDR1 GTSNPN and CDR2 SVGIG (reference sequence). The ends were cut back, 0 bases at V and 11 bases at J, with 16 bases in the middle. CDR3 in amino acids: CAWSVLRAHGQYF. The CDR3 DNA follows: TGTGCCTGGAGTGTACTAAGGGCCCACGGGCAGTACTTC.

The CDR3 loop is CASNQGKYSPLHF. The DNA of the CDR3 is TGTGCCAGCAACCAGGGGAAATATTCACCCCTCCACTTT. The genes are TRBV9 and TRBJ1-6; D may be TRBD1 (6 bases). Trimming shortened V by 6 bases and J by 8 bases, and 12 bases separated the two germline ends. Germline lookup yields CDR1 SGDLS and CDR2 YYNGEE. The CDR3 is 13 amino acids.

The chain uses TRBV11-3 and TRBJ1-1; no definite D call. The CDR3 loop spans 13 amino acids. V lost 4 bases and J lost 0, with 6 bases in between. Germline-derived CDR1 and CDR2 are SGHNT and YENEEA. The CDR3 nucleotides are TGTGCCAGCAGCTCGCAGCTGAACACTGAAGCTTTCTTT. It yields the protein CASSSQLNTEAFF.

CDR3 in DNA: TGCGCCAGCAGCTTACAAGACGAGCAGTACTTC. Translated, it gives CASSLQDEQYF. This chain connects TRBV5-1 to TRBJ2-7; D unclear. Trimming removed 2 bases from V and 5 bases from J, with 5 bases in between. Germline CDR1 is SGHRS and CDR2 is YFSETQ. The CDR3 has 11 amino acids.

This chain uses TRBV19 with TRBJ2-7, with 13 bases that match TRBD2. V gave up 5 bases and J gave up 4 bases; unmatched junction bases: 8. The germline CDR1 and CDR2 sequences are LNHDA and SQIVND (reference sequence). This CDR3 has 16 residues. CDR3 protein: CASSLVGLAGKYEQYF. The CDR3 DNA reads as TGTGCCAGTAGTCTCGTGGGACTAGCGGGGAAGTACGAGCAGTACTTC.

The chain employs TRBV19 and TRBJ2-7; 8 nucleotides line up with TRBD2. The J segment lost 5 bases and the V segment lost 1 base, leaving 4 bases of the junction unmatched. The germline CDR1 and CDR2 sequences are LNHDA and SQIVND (reference sequence). CDR3 length: 14 amino acids. The chain's CDR3 is CASSIAGGFDEQYF. CDR3 coding DNA: TGTGCCAGTAGTATAGCGGGAGGGTTCGACGAGCAGTACTTC.

The J gene is TRBJ2-1, the V gene TRBV19; 11 positions agree with TRBD2. The germline V gene encodes CDR1 LNHDA and CDR2 SQIVND (reference sequence). V shed 11 bases and J 2 bases; nucleotides not matched to a gene: 5. This CDR3 region has 14 residues. This CDR3 is CAAGTSGAYNEQFF. The CDR3 nucleotides read TGTGCCGCCGGGACTAGCGGAGCCTACAATGAGCAGTTCTTC.